This T cell receptor beta chain was identified during a study of low-dose radiotherapy and immunotherapy resistance in tumors (dated by TCRdb to the early 2020s). The study in broad terms: Patients in Cohort 1 were given 0.5 Gy per fraction every 2 weeks, and the prescribed total PTV dose was 6.5 Gy. Nivolumab was administered intravenously as a 240 mg flat dose every two weeks, and ipilimumab was administered intravenously at 1 mg/kg every six weeks. The translational analysis covered eight patients: three from the first dose cohort and the first five from the second dose cohort. Intravenous cyclophosphamide at 200 mg/m2 was administered every two weeks, one day ahead of each radiation and immunotherapy administration. Starting on cycle 1 day 1, patients took 300 mg of aspirin by mouth once a day for four cycles. Patients in Cohort 2 were given 1 Gy per fraction every two weeks, for a total of 13 Gy across 26 weeks. Randomization of trial participants into treatment groups was not performed.

This clonotype was observed a few times. Its specific antigen is unknown. Given a much more abundant clone one base away, this may be a read error. Interpreted using the paper, the time point label stands for: after trial treatment. Reading the label with the study, this specimen's treatment or condition is: LDRT plus nivolumab, ipilimumab, low-dose cyclophosphamide and aspirin (RACIN trial). Donors were enrolled in RACIN, a single-arm phase I dose-escalation trial combining nivolumab, ipilimumab, aspirin, low-dose cyclophosphamide and low-dose radiotherapy. To be eligible, a patient needed to have an advanced solid tumor that was TIL-negative. This sample was sequenced with an Illumina HiSeq 2500. To make first-strand cDNA, Superscript III was used along with a set of TRAV- and TRBV-specific primers so that both the TCRalpha and TCRbeta chains were covered. TCRs were amplified with Phusion for roughly 19 PCR cycles, with a constant-region primer paired with the adapter attached to the V primers. Isolated mRNA was amplified with the MessageAmp II aRNA Amplification Kit, using an approximately 16-hour in vitro transcription at 37°C. The Dynabeads mRNA DIRECT Purification Kit was used to isolate the mRNA for TCR sequencing. A second approximately 23-cycle Phusion PCR added indexed Illumina adapters, and products were purified with AMPure XP beads. Under the source paper's analysis protocol: Using custom Perl scripts, TCR sequences encoding the same protein were pooled, out-of-frame sequences were removed, and the abundance of each clonotype was computed. Any TCR sequence backed by just one read was left out of the analysis. Among the metrics used to describe the repertoires were Shannon entropy, Gini index, clonality, richness, and the frequency of TCRs shared between repertoires. TCRdb reanalyzed the raw reads on its own, using fastp at Q25 for trimming and MiXCR for clone calling, and kept in-frame beta chains. Rows with one shared CDR3 protein collapse into an entry with the most common genes and DNA. TCRdb's processing, not the study's, gives the V and J calls here. The sample records just over 90,000 distinct CDR3 sequences, around a fifth of which are singletons. The ten largest clones take up 13% of the sample.

From the cysteine up to the phenylalanine, the CDR3 has a length of 15 residues. CDR3 DNA is the only sequence kept; it has 45 bases, read in frame from the first base. CDR1 SGHTA and CDR2 FQGTGA were looked up in the germline V gene. The germline ends are 15 bases apart after V is trimmed by 2 bases and J by 5 bases. This receptor chain uses TRBV7-3 and TRBJ1-1; the D gene lacks a confident call. This clonotype was sampled from a female donor with ovarian cancer. The specimen was PBMCs, collected after low-dose radiotherapy plus immunotherapy. CDR3 loop: CASSLLLGRETEAFF. The base sequence is TGTGCCAGCAGCTTACTCCTGGGAAGAGAGACTGAAGCTTTCTTT.